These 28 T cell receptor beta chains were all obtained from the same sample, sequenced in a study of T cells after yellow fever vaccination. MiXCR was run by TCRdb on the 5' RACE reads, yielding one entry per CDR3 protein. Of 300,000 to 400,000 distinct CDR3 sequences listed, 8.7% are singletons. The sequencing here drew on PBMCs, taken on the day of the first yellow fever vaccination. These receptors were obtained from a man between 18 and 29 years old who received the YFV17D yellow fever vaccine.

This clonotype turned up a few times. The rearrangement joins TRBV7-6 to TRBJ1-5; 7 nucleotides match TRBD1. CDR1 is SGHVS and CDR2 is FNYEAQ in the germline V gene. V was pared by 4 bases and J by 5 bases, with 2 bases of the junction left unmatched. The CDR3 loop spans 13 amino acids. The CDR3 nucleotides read TGTGCCAGCAGCTGGGACAGCGATCAGCCCCAGCATTTT. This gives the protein CASSWDSDQPQHF. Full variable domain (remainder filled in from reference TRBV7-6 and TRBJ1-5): GAGVSQSPRYKVTKRGQDVALRCDPISGHVSLYWYRQALGQGPEFLTYFNYEAQQDKSGLPNDRFSAERPEGSISTLTIQRTEQRDSAMYRCASSWDSDQPQHFGDGTRLSIL.

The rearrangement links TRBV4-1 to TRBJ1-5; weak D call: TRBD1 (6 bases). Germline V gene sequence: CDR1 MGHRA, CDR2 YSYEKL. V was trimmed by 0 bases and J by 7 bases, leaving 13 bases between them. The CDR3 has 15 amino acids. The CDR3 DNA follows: TGCGCCAGCAGCCAAGAAGAGGGGGTGGCGCAGCCCCAGCATTTT. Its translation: CASSQEEGVAQPQHF.

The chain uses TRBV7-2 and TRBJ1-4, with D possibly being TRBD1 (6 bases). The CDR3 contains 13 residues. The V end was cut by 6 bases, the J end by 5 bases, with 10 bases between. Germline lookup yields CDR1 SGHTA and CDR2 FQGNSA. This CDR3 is CASSRDRNEKLFF. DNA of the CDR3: TGTGCCAGCAGTCGAGACAGGAATGAAAAACTGTTTTTT.

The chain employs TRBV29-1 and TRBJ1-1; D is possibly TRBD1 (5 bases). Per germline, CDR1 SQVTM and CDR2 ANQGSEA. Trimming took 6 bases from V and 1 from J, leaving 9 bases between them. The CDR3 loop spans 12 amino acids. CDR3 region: CSVSTGNTEAFF. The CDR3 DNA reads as TGCAGCGTCTCTACAGGGAACACTGAAGCTTTCTTT. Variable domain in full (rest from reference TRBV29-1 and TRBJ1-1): SAVISQKPSRDICQRGTSLTIQCQVDSQVTMMFWYRQQPGQSLTLIATANQGSEATYESGFVIDKFPISRPNLTFSTLTVSNMSPEDSSIYLCSVSTGNTEAFFGQGTRLTVV.

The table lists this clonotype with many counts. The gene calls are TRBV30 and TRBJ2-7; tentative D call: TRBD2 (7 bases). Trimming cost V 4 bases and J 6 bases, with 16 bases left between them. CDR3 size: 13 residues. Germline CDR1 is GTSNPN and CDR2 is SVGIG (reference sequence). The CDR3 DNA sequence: TGTGCCTGGACATGGGGGGGCGCGTCCGAGCAGTACTTC. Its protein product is CAWTWGGASEQYF.

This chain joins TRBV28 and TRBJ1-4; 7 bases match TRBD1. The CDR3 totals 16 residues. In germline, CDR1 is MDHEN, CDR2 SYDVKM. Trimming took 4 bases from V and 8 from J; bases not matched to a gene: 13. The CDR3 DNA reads TGTGCCAGCAGTTCCCCAGGGGGAGGGAGAGGGGAAAAACTGTTTTTT. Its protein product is CASSSPGGGRGEKLFF.

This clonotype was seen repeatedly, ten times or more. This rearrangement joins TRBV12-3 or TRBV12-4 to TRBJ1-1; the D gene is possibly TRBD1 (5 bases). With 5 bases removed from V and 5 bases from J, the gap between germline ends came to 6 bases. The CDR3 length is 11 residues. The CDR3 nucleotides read TGTGCCAGCAGTCAGGGAACTGAAGCTTTCTTT. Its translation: CASSQGTEAFF.

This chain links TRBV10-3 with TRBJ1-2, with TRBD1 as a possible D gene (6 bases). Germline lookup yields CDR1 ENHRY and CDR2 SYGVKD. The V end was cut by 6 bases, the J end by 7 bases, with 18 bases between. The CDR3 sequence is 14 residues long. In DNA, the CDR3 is TGTGCCATCAGCGATCCAGGGGCATGGACTGGCTACACCTTC. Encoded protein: CAISDPGAWTGYTF.

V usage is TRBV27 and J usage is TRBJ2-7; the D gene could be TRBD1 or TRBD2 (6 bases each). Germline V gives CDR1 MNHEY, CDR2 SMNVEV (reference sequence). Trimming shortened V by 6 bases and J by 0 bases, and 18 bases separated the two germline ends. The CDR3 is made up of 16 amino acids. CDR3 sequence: CASSRRGGGYSYEQYF. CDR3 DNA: TGTGCCAGCAGCCGAAGAGGAGGGGGATACTCCTACGAGCAGTACTTC.

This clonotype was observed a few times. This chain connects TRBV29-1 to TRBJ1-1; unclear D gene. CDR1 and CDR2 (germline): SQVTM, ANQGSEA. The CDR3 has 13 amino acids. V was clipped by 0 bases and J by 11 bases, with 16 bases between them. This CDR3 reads CSVEETRELQAFF. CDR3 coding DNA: TGCAGCGTTGAAGAAACTAGGGAATTGCAGGCTTTCTTT.

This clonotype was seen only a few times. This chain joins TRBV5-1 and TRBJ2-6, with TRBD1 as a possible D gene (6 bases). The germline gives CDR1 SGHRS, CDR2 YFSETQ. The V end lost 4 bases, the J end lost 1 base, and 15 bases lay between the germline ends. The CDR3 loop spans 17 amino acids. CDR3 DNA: TGCGCCAGCAGCCCAAGACTACAGGGTTCTGGGGCCAACGTCCTGACTTTC. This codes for CASSPRLQGSGANVLTF.

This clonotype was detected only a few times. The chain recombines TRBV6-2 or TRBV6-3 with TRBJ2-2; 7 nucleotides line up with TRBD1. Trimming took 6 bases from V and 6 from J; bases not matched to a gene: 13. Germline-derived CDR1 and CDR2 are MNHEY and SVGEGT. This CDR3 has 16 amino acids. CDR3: CASRTGTAGRPGELFF. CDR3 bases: TGTGCCAGCAGGACCGGGACAGCCGGTCGGCCCGGGGAGCTGTTTTTT.

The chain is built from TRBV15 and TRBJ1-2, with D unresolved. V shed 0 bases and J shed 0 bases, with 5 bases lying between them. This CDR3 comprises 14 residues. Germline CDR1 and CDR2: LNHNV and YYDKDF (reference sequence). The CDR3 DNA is TGTGCCACCAGCAGAGATAGGACTAACTATGGCTACACCTTC. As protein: CATSRDRTNYGYTF.

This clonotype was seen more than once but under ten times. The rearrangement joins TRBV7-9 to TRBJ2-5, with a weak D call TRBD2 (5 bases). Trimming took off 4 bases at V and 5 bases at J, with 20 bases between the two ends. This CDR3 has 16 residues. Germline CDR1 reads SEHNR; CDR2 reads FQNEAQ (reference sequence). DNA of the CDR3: TGTGCCAGCAGCTCACTCAGGACGGGAAGGGAGGAGACCCAGTACTTC. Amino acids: CASSSLRTGREETQYF.

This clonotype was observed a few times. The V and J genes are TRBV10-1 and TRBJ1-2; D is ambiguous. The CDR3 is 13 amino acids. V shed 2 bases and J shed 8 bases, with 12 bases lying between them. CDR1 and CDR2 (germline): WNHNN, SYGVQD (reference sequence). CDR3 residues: CASSEDPSRGYTF. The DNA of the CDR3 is TGCGCCAGCAGTGAGGACCCTTCACGAGGCTACACCTTC.

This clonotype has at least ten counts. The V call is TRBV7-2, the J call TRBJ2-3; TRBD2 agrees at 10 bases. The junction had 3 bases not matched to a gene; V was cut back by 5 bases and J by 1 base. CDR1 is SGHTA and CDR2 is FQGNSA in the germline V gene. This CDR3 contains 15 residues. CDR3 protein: CASSPTSGGTDTQYF. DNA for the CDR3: TGTGCCAGCAGCCCTACTAGCGGGGGCACAGATACGCAGTATTTT.

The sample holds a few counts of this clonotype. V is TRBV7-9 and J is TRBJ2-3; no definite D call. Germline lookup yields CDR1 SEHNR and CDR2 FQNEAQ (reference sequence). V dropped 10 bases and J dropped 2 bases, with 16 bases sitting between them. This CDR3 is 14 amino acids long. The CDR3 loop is CATGLRGVTDTQYF. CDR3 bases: TGTGCCACTGGGTTACGCGGAGTCACAGATACGCAGTATTTT.

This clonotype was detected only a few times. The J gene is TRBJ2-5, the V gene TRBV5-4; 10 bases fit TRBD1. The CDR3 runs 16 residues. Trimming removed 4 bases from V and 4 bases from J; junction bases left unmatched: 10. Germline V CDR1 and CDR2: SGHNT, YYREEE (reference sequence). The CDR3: CASSHRQGASGETQYF. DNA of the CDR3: TGTGCCAGCAGCCATCGACAGGGGGCGAGCGGAGAGACCCAGTACTTC.

CDR3 nucleotide sequence: TGTGCCAGCAGCAAAGGAGAGGGGGCGAGGACGGACACCGGGGAGCTGTTTTTT. This codes for CASSKGEGARTDTGELFF. V is TRBV21-1 and J is TRBJ2-2; the D segment call TRBD1 is taken from the table without a DNA check. TRBV21-1 counts as a pseudogene. The CDR3 covers 18 residues.

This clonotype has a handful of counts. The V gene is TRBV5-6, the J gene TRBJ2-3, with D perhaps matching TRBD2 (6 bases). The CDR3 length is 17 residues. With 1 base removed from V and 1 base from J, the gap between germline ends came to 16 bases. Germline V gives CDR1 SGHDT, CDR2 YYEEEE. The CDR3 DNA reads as TGTGCCAGCAGCTTGTTTCAGGGAGGTCCAGGCACAGATACGCAGTATTTT. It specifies CASSLFQGGPGTDTQYF.

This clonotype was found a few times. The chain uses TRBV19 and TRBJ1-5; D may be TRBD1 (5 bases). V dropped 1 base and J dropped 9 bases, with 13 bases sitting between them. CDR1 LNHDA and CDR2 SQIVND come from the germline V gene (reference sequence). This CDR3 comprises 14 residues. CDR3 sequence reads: CASSIGRDGSPQHF. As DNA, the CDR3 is TGTGCCAGTAGTATAGGCAGGGATGGATCGCCCCAGCATTTT.

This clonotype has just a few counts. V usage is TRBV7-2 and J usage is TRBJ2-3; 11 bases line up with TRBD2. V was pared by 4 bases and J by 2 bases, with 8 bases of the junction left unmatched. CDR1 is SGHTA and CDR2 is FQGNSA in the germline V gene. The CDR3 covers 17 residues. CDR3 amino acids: CASSSYTSGGFTDTQYF. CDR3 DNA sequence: TGTGCCAGCAGCTCCTATACTAGCGGGGGTTTCACAGATACGCAGTATTTT.

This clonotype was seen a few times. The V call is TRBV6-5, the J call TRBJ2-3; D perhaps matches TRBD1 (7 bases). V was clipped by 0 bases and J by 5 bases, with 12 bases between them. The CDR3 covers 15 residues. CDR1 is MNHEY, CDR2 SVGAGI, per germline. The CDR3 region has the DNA TGTGCCAGCAGTTACTCGAACCAGGGGGGAGATACGCAGTATTTT. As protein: CASSYSNQGGDTQYF.

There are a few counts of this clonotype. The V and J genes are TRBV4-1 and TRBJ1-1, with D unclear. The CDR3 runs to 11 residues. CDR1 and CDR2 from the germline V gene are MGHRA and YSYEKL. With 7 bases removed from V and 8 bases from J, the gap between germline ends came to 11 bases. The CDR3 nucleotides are TGCGCCAGCACCTCCGTAATGGAAGCTTTCTTT. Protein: CASTSVMEAFF.

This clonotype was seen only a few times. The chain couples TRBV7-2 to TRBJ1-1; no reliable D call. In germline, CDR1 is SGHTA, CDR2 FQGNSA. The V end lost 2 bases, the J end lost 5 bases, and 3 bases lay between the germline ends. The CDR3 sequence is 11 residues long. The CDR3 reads CASSLMTEAFF. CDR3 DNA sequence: TGTGCCAGCAGCTTAATGACTGAAGCTTTCTTT.

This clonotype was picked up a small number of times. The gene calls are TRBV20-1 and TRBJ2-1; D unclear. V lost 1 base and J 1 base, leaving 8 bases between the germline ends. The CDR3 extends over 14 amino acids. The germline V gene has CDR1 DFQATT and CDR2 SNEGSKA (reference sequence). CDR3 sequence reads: CSARGVLSYNEQFF. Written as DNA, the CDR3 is TGCAGTGCTAGAGGGGTGCTTTCCTACAATGAGCAGTTCTTC.

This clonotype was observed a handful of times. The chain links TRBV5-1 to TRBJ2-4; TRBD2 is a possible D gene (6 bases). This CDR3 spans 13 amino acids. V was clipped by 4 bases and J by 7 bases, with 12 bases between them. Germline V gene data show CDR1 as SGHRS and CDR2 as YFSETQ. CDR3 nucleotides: TGCGCCAGCAGCACGGCGGGGTCTAACATTCAGTACTTC. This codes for CASSTAGSNIQYF.

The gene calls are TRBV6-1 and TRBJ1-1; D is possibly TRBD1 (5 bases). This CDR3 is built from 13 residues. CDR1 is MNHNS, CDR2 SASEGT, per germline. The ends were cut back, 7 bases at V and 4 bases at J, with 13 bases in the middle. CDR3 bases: TGTGCCAGCAATCTCGGTGGGGGCACTGAAGCTTTCTTT. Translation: CASNLGGGTEAFF.